The rows below give T cell receptor beta chains drawn from one sample of a study of blood T cell repertoires in COVID-19. This table comes from immunoSEQ multiplex PCR, and its TCRdb copy is limited to in-frame clones, with some not included. The sample has more than 300,000 clones; roughly 86% are singletons. Specimen: peripheral blood. The receptors originated from a young woman with COVID-19, enrolled during active disease. The conserved cysteine and the conserved F or W are not part of the CDR3 here. Each record gives: V gene, J gene, CDR3 protein.

v_call: TRBV5-1
j_call: TRBJ2-1
cdr3_aa: ASSLTGTSGYNEQF

v_call: TRBV10-3
j_call: TRBJ1-2
cdr3_aa: AISESRGGGYT

v_call: TRBV7-3
j_call: TRBJ1-6
cdr3_aa: ASSYTGWGSPLH

v_call: TRBV11-1
j_call: TRBJ2-5
cdr3_aa: ASSLVSRRGETQY

v_call: TRBV5-1
j_call: TRBJ2-7
cdr3_aa: ASSLIASYEQY

v_call: TRBV4-1
j_call: TRBJ2-6
cdr3_aa: ASRRTGDGANVLT

v_call: TRBV11-2
j_call: TRBJ2-3
cdr3_aa: ATWDLILTDTQY

v_call: TRBV7-3
j_call: TRBJ2-7
cdr3_aa: ASNSQRARPLYEQY

v_call: TRBV12-3/TRBV12-4
j_call: TRBJ2-2
cdr3_aa: ASSQDSAGELF

v_call: TRBV5-6
j_call: TRBJ1-4
cdr3_aa: ASSLVQGNEKLF

v_call: TRBV30
j_call: TRBJ2-1
cdr3_aa: AWRPGFREQF

v_call: TRBV3-1/TRBV3-2
j_call: TRBJ2-7
cdr3_aa: ASSFVPGTATYEQY

v_call: TRBV9
j_call: TRBJ2-5
cdr3_aa: ASSVVAANQETQY

v_call: TRBV28
j_call: TRBJ1-5
cdr3_aa: ASSLRGRNQPQH

v_call: TRBV5-1
j_call: TRBJ2-7
cdr3_aa: ASSLEGTGVNEQY

v_call: TRBV11-2
j_call: TRBJ2-7
cdr3_aa: ASNHGLAGLYEQY

v_call: TRBV13
j_call: TRBJ1-2
cdr3_aa: ASSRGSRAYFGYT

v_call: TRBV24-1
j_call: TRBJ2-3
cdr3_aa: ATSGSTRRADTQY

v_call: TRBV28
j_call: TRBJ2-7
cdr3_aa: ASSPQGLQYEQY

v_call: TRBV6-6
j_call: TRBJ2-1
cdr3_aa: ASSSTRGPYNEQF

v_call: TRBV10-1
j_call: TRBJ1-1
cdr3_aa: ASSEVDRGYMNTEAF

v_call: TRBV6-5
j_call: TRBJ1-5
cdr3_aa: ASSRTGIGNQPQH

v_call: TRBV2
j_call: TRBJ2-3
cdr3_aa: ASSPGTGGSDTQY

v_call: TRBV27
j_call: TRBJ2-7
cdr3_aa: ASSLSSGVVREQY

v_call: TRBV10-3
j_call: TRBJ2-5
cdr3_aa: AISDGDRGFRETQY

v_call: TRBV24-1
j_call: TRBJ1-2
cdr3_aa: ATSDPDRGYGYT

v_call: TRBV9
j_call: TRBJ1-1
cdr3_aa: ASSVGGRSTEAF

v_call: TRBV4-1
j_call: TRBJ2-7
cdr3_aa: ASSQVAGGPIVDEQY

v_call: TRBV11-3
j_call: TRBJ2-7
cdr3_aa: ASSLHGQGRDEQY

v_call: TRBV14
j_call: TRBJ2-3
cdr3_aa: ASSTSGSPDTQY

v_call: TRBV15
j_call: TRBJ2-3
cdr3_aa: ATSRVQGFQRRTDTQY

v_call: TRBV2
j_call: TRBJ2-3
cdr3_aa: ASTQLAGRTGTDTQY

v_call: TRBV2
j_call: TRBJ2-2
cdr3_aa: ASKVRAGEGTGELF

v_call: TRBV12-2
j_call: TRBJ2-2
cdr3_aa: ASRSYHRGHRTGELF

v_call: TRBV6-6
j_call: TRBJ1-1
cdr3_aa: ASSYASGTGVTEAF

v_call: TRBV30
j_call: TRBJ1-5
cdr3_aa: AWSGQRNQPQH

v_call: TRBV24-1
j_call: TRBJ2-5
cdr3_aa: ATSALGTRQETQY

v_call: TRBV20-1
j_call: TRBJ2-7
cdr3_aa: SASIIGGRATYEQY

v_call: TRBV19
j_call: TRBJ1-5
cdr3_aa: ASSPRGQSTGQPQH

v_call: TRBV9
j_call: TRBJ2-5
cdr3_aa: ASSSTGGLQETQY

v_call: TRBV29-1
j_call: TRBJ2-1
cdr3_aa: SVKGGGLYNEQF

v_call: TRBV19
j_call: TRBJ2-1
cdr3_aa: ASSISTGLAGGLSLNNEQF

v_call: TRBV4-1
j_call: TRBJ2-1
cdr3_aa: ASSQPQGYNEQF

v_call: TRBV9
j_call: TRBJ1-6
cdr3_aa: ASSVGQADSPLH

v_call: TRBV28
j_call: TRBJ1-2
cdr3_aa: ASGNGGDFGYGYT

v_call: TRBV10-3
j_call: TRBJ2-7
cdr3_aa: AIRRTGTGAYEQY

v_call: TRBV10-3
j_call: TRBJ1-2
cdr3_aa: AISGKGRNYGYT

v_call: TRBV27
j_call: TRBJ1-1
cdr3_aa: ASSLGGWGAEAF

v_call: TRBV6-5
j_call: TRBJ1-2
cdr3_aa: ASSRDRTYGYT

v_call: TRBV6-1
j_call: TRBJ1-1
cdr3_aa: ASSVGRGGGMNTEAF

v_call: TRBV29-1
j_call: TRBJ2-3
cdr3_aa: SVELRLAGAPDTQY

v_call: TRBV11-3
j_call: TRBJ2-1
cdr3_aa: ASSPAAGGYNEQF

v_call: TRBV6-4
j_call: TRBJ2-2
cdr3_aa: ASSDSGNGELF

v_call: TRBV5-1
j_call: TRBJ1-1
cdr3_aa: ASSLEGENTEAF

v_call: TRBV6-4
j_call: TRBJ2-7
cdr3_aa: ASSEGTGTGAYEQY

v_call: TRBV19
j_call: TRBJ1-1
cdr3_aa: ASKLQGARTEAF

v_call: TRBV28
j_call: TRBJ1-2
cdr3_aa: ASSPRTENYGYT